Listed below are T cell receptor beta chains from one sample, sequenced in a study of beta chain features in type 1 diabetes. Measured with immunoSEQ multiplex PCR; TCRdb has only the in-frame clones, and not every one. Of about 270,000 clones in the sample, around an eighth were seen once. The sample was naive CD4+ T cells from blood. The source of these receptors is a woman aged 40-49 years in good health. CDR3s include the opening cysteine and the closing phenylalanine or tryptophan. The D gene is left open where the match is weak. Clone size is stated in some rows and not others, as once, few, many or a class when expanded.

v_call	d_call	j_call	clone_size	cdr3_aa	cdr3_nt
TRBV4-3	TRBD2	TRBJ2-5	NA	CASSQGRRTGLAGQETQYF	TGCGCCAGCAGCCAGGGGAGGCGGACAGGACTAGCGGGGCAAGAGACCCAGTACTTC
TRBV27	TRBD2	TRBJ2-3	NA	CASSILAGGRDTQYF	TGTGCCAGCAGTATACTAGCGGGGGGGCGAGATACGCAGTATTTT
TRBV5-4	TRBD2	TRBJ2-7	few	CASSPPGAGLAHEQYF	TGTGCCAGCAGCCCCCCAGGAGCGGGGTTAGCTCACGAGCAGTACTTC
TRBV4-1	NA	TRBJ1-2	NA	CASSQDHRVPYGYTF	TGCGCCAGCAGCCAAGATCACAGGGTCCCTTATGGCTACACCTTC
TRBV2	NA	TRBJ1-2	NA	CASESPRRGYTF	TGTGCCAGCGAGAGTCCCAGGCGAGGCTACACCTTC
TRBV7-9	TRBD2	TRBJ2-1	few	CASSSIAGASYNEQFF	TGTGCCAGCAGCTCTATAGCGGGGGCGTCCTACAATGAGCAGTTCTTC
TRBV7-6	NA	TRBJ2-1	NA	CASSLVAGSRNEQFF	TGTGCCAGCAGCTTAGTGGCAGGTTCCAGGAATGAGCAGTTCTTC
TRBV7-9	TRBD1	TRBJ1-2	NA	CASSSYRDRTSYGYTF	TGTGCCAGCAGCTCATACCGGGACAGGACAAGCTATGGCTACACCTTC
TRBV5-1	TRBD1	TRBJ2-1	few	CASSGQGSSYNEQFF	TGCGCCAGCAGCGGACAGGGGAGTTCCTACAATGAGCAGTTCTTC
TRBV7-2	TRBD1	TRBJ1-6	NA	CASSLVAIDRANSPLHF	TGTGCCAGCAGCTTAGTTGCTATTGACAGGGCAAATTCACCCCTCCACTTT
TRBV5-4	TRBD2	TRBJ2-2	few	CASSFPGGAAGELFF	TGTGCCAGCAGCTTTCCGGGGGGGGCCGCCGGGGAGCTGTTTTTT
TRBV7-2	TRBD2	TRBJ2-1	few	CASSFLGLAHNEQFF	TGTGCCAGCAGCTTTCTCGGACTAGCCCACAATGAGCAGTTCTTC
TRBV29-1	NA	TRBJ2-7	many	CSVRDIQAYEQYF	TGCAGCGTCCGGGACATCCAGGCGTACGAGCAGTACTTC
TRBV19	NA	TRBJ2-7	few	CASSISTYDSYEQYF	TGTGCCAGTAGTATCTCGACATACGATTCCTACGAGCAGTACTTC
TRBV4-3	NA	TRBJ2-3	many	CASSQEPPTGSGDTQYF	TGCGCCAGCAGCCAAGAACCCCCGACAGGTTCGGGAGATACGCAGTATTTT
TRBV12-5	TRBD1	TRBJ2-5	NA	CASGTGVMETQYF	TGTGCTAGTGGGACAGGGGTGATGGAGACCCAGTACTTC
TRBV7-9	NA	TRBJ1-2	few	CASSLVRFYGYTF	TGTGCCAGCAGCTTAGTACGGTTCTATGGCTACACCTTC
TRBV18	TRBD1	TRBJ2-2	NA	CASSPRTGADTGELFF	TGTGCCAGCTCACCCCGGACAGGGGCTGACACCGGGGAGCTGTTTTTT
TRBV5-1	NA	TRBJ2-4	NA	CASSSTAVAKNIQYF	TGCGCCAGCAGCTCTACAGCAGTGGCCAAAAACATTCAGTACTTC
TRBV5-4	NA	TRBJ1-1	NA	CASSLDLGRPEAFF	TGTGCCAGCAGCTTGGACTTGGGCCGTCCTGAAGCTTTCTTT
TRBV6-5	NA	TRBJ2-7	NA	CASTSPPGDAYEQYF	TGTGCCAGCACCAGCCCGCCAGGGGACGCCTACGAGCAGTACTTC
TRBV9	TRBD2	TRBJ2-1	NA	CASSVRGGEYNEQFF	TGTGCCAGCAGCGTTCGGGGGGGGGAGTACAATGAGCAGTTCTTC
TRBV6-5	NA	TRBJ2-7	NA	CASSYRLWGRKHEQYF	TGTGCCAGCAGTTACCGGTTGTGGGGGAGGAAGCACGAGCAGTACTTC
TRBV6-1	NA	TRBJ2-6	few	CASSWQGSGANVLTF	TGTGCCAGCAGTTGGCAGGGCTCTGGGGCCAACGTCCTGACTTTC
TRBV18	NA	TRBJ1-5	NA	CASSPNQYSNQPQHF	TGTGCCAGCTCACCGAACCAGTATAGCAATCAGCCCCAGCATTTT
TRBV7-2	NA	TRBJ1-2	NA	CASSSSGAIYGYTF	TGTGCCAGCAGCTCCTCAGGGGCGATCTATGGCTACACCTTC